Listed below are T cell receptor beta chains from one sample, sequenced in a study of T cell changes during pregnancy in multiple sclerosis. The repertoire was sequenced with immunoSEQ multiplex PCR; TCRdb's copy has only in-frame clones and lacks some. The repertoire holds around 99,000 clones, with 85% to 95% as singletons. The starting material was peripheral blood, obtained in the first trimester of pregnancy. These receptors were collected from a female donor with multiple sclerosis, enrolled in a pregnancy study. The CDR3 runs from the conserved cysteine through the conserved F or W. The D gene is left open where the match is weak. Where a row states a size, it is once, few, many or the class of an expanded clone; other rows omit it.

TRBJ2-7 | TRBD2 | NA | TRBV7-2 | CASSLFTAGGTYEQYF | TGTGCCAGCAGCTTATTCACGGCGGGAGGTACCTACGAGCAGTACTTC
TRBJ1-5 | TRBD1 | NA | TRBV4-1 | CASSPTIRDRGNQPQHF | TGCGCCAGCAGCCCCACCATCCGGGACAGGGGCAATCAGCCCCAGCATTTT
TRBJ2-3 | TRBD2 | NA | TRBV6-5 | CASSNSGRSTDTQYF | TGTGCCAGCAGCAATAGCGGGAGGAGTACAGATACGCAGTATTTT
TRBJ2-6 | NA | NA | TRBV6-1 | CASSDRGPPRSGANVLTF | TGTGCCAGCAGTGACAGGGGCCCACCCCGCTCTGGGGCCAACGTCCTGACTTTC
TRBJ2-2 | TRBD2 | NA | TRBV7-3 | CASSLIGLAGGLGGELFF | TGTGCCAGCAGCTTAATTGGGCTAGCGGGAGGGCTCGGCGGGGAGCTGTTTTTT
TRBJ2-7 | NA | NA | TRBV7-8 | CASSQEGRAIPYEQYF | TGTGCCAGCAGCCAAGAGGGTCGGGCCATCCCCTACGAGCAGTACTTC
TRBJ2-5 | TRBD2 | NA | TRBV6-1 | CASTGWGGGETQYF | TGTGCCAGCACCGGCTGGGGGGGAGGGGAGACCCAGTACTTC
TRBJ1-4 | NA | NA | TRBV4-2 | CASSQGTLFGEKLFF | TGTGCCAGCAGCCAAGGGACATTATTTGGGGAAAAACTGTTTTTT
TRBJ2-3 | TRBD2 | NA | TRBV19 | CASTDRGVGGTRSF | TGTGCCAGTACCGACCGGGGGGTTGGAGGGACTAGATCATTT
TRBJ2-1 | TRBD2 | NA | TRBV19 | CASSISVLAGGNEQFF | TGTGCCAGTAGTATATCAGTACTAGCGGGGGGCAATGAGCAGTTCTTC
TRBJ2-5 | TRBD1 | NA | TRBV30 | CAWYPGTEYQETQYF | TGTGCCTGGTACCCCGGGACAGAGTACCAAGAGACCCAGTACTTC
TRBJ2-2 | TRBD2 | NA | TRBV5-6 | CASSRGLAGTGELFF | TGTGCCAGCAGCAGAGGACTAGCGGGCACCGGGGAGCTGTTTTTT
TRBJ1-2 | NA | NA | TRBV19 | CASFSQDPYGYTF | TGTGCCAGTTTCTCACAGGACCCCTATGGCTACACCTTC
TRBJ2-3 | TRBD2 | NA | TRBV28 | CASSLAGGRGSTDTQYF | TGTGCCAGCAGTTTAGCGGGAGGAAGAGGGAGCACAGATACGCAGTATTTT
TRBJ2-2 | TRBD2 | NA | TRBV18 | CASSISGTIETGELFF | TGTGCCAGCTCAATTTCCGGGACTATAGAAACCGGGGAGCTGTTTTTT
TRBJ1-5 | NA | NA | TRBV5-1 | CASSFGQPNQPQHF | TGCGCCAGCAGCTTTGGACAGCCCAATCAGCCCCAGCATTTT
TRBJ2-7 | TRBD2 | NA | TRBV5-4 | CASSRSSGLSSYEQYF | TGTGCCAGCAGCCGGTCTAGCGGGTTGAGCTCCTACGAGCAGTACTTC
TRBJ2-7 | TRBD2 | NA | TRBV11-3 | CASSRGDDSGAYEQYF | TGTGCCAGCAGCCGGGGGGACGATAGCGGAGCCTACGAGCAGTACTTC
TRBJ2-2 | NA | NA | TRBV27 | CASSPVEGSQNAGELFF | TGTGCCAGCAGCCCGGTGGAGGGATCTCAAAACGCCGGGGAGCTGTTTTTT
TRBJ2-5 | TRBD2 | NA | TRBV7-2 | CASSLPRPGGGETQYF | TGTGCCAGCAGCTTACCCCGACCGGGAGGGGGAGAGACCCAGTACTTC
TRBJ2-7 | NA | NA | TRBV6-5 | CASSPLGPGEQYF | TGTGCCAGCAGCCCTCTCGGACCGGGGGAGCAGTACTTC
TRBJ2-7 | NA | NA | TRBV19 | CASSKVGLADDEQYF | TGTGCCAGTAGCAAAGTCGGCTTAGCAGATGACGAGCAGTACTTC
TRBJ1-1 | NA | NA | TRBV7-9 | CASSFGSTETEAFF | TGTGCCAGCAGCTTCGGATCGACGGAGACTGAAGCTTTCTTT
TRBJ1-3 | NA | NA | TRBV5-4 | CASSAGQYSGNTIYF | TGTGCCAGCAGCGCCGGACAGTACTCTGGAAACACCATATATTTT
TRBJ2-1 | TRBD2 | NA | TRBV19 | CASSPLAGGYNEQFF | TGTGCCAGTAGTCCCCTGGCGGGAGGTTACAATGAGCAGTTCTTC
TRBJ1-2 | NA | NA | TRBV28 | CASSFQTTGRGGYTF | TGTGCCAGCAGTTTTCAAACCACAGGGCGCGGTGGCTACACCTTC
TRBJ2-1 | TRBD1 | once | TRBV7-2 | CASSFGQGGNEQFF | TGTGCCAGCAGCTTCGGACAGGGGGGCAATGAGCAGTTCTTC
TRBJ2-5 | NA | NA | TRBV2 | CASRLYQETQYF | TGTGCCAGCAGACTCTACCAAGAGACCCAGTACTTC
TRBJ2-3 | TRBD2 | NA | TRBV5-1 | CASSSQTSGRADTQYF | TGCGCCAGCAGCTCCCAGACTAGCGGGAGGGCAGATACGCAGTATTTT
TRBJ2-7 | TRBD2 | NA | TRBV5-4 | CASSPGLAGEDEQYF | TGTGCCAGCAGTCCGGGACTAGCGGGAGAGGACGAGCAGTACTTC
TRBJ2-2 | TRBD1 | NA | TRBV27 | CASSFTDRGVAGELFF | TGTGCCAGCAGTTTTACGGACAGGGGAGTAGCCGGGGAGCTGTTTTTT
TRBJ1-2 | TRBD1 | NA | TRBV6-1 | CASSEAGTGGGYTF | TGTGCCAGCAGTGAAGCTGGGACAGGGGGTGGCTACACCTTC
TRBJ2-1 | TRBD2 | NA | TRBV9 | CASSVGAGGPTSNEQFF | TGTGCCAGCAGCGTAGGGGCGGGAGGGCCGACTTCGAATGAGCAGTTCTTC
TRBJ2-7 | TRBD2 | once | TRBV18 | CASSRVGLVNEQYF | TGTGCCAGCTCAAGGGTGGGACTAGTTAACGAGCAGTACTTC
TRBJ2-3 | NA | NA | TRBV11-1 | CASSLPRISTDTQYF | TGTGCCAGCAGCCTACCCCGTATTAGCACAGATACGCAGTATTTT
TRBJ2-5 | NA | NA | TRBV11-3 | CASSLGIAQGGETQYF | TGTGCCAGCAGCTTAGGAATAGCTCAAGGGGGAGAGACCCAGTACTTC
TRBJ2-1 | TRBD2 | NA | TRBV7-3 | CASSPMGLAGTAYNEQFF | TGTGCCAGCAGTCCGATGGGACTAGCGGGTACAGCATACAATGAGCAGTTCTTC
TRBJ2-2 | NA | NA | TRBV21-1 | CASSPRGSGSSTGELFF | TGTGCCAGCAGCCCTCGGGGGAGCGGGAGTAGTACCGGGGAGCTGTTTTTT
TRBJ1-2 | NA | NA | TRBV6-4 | CASSQQGSYGYTF | TGTGCCAGCAGCCAACAGGGATCCTATGGCTACACCTTC
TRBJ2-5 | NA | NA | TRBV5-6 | CASSLGTGQAGETQYF | TGTGCCAGCAGCCTCGGGACGGGCCAAGCGGGAGAGACCCAGTACTTC
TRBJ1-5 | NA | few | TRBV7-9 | CASSFEGQPQHF | TGTGCCAGCAGCTTTGAGGGTCAGCCCCAGCATTTT
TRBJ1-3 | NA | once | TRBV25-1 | CASSEQGSGNTIYF | TGTGCCAGCAGTGAACAGGGCTCTGGAAACACCATATATTTT
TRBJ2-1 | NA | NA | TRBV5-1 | CASSLGAGLSYNEQFF | TGCGCCAGCAGCTTGGGAGCTGGGCTTTCCTACAATGAGCAGTTCTTC
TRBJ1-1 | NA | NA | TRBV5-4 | CASSLDRDKTEAFF | TGTGCCAGCAGCTTGGACAGGGATAAAACTGAAGCTTTCTTT
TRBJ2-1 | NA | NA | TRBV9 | CASSVDYRVHNEQFF | TGTGCCAGCAGCGTAGATTACAGGGTGCACAATGAGCAGTTCTTC
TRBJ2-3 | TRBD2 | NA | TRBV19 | CASSYSGTSGGLESDTQYF | TGTGCCAGTAGTTACTCCGGGACTAGCGGGGGATTGGAATCAGATACGCAGTATTTT
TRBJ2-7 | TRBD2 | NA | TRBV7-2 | CASSFRLAYEQYF | TGTGCCAGCAGCTTTCGACTAGCGTACGAGCAGTACTTC
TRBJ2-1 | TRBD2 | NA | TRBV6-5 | CASSYSGLAGEQFF | TGTGCCAGCAGTTACTCGGGACTAGCGGGTGAGCAGTTCTTC
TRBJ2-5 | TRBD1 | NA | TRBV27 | CASSFTGDGETQYF | TGTGCCAGCAGTTTCACAGGGGACGGGGAGACCCAGTACTTC
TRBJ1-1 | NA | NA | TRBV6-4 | CASSRGLNTEAFF | TGTGCCAGCAGTAGGGGCTTGAACACTGAAGCTTTCTTT
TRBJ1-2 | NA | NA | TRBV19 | CASSIFGSNYGYTF | TGTGCCAGTAGTATTTTCGGGTCCAACTATGGCTACACCTTC